Presented here are 25 T cell receptor beta chains from one specimen sequenced in a study of radiotherapy plus CTLA-4 blockade in lung cancer. TCRdb keeps only in-frame clones here, not all; method: immunoSEQ multiplex PCR. The repertoire holds approximately 90,000 clones, with under 90% as singletons. The material sequenced was peripheral blood, taken from a patient treated with radiotherapy plus ipilimumab. Receptor source: a human donor with non-small cell lung cancer who had stable disease on radiotherapy plus ipilimumab.

V usage is TRBV7-9 and J usage is TRBJ2-7, with D possibly TRBD1 on 6 matching bases. The CDR3 has 15 amino acids. Trimming stripped 0 bases from V and 0 bases from J, with 9 bases between. Germline V gene lookup returns CDR1 SEHNR and CDR2 FQNEAQ (reference sequence). CDR3 nucleotide sequence: TGTGCCAGCAGCTTAGCGCCAGGGGCCTCCTACGAGCAGTACTTC. It codes for CASSLAPGASYEQYF. Full variable domain (rest looked up from reference TRBV7-9 and TRBJ2-7): DTGVSQNPRHKITKRGQNVTFRCDPISEHNRLYWYRQTLGQGPEFLTYFQNEAQLEKSRLLSDRFSAERPKGSFSTLEIQRTEQGDSAMYLCASSLAPGASYEQYFGPGTRLTVT.

The chain combines TRBV2 with TRBJ1-5; D ambiguous. Germline lookup yields CDR1 SNHLY and CDR2 FYNNEI. CDR3 length: 14 amino acids. The V gene lost 6 bases and the J gene lost 0 bases, with 9 bases spanning the gap. In DNA form, the CDR3 reads TGTGCCAGCAGGCGTGATTATAGCAATCAGCCCCAGCATTTT. Its protein is CASRRDYSNQPQHF.

The gene calls are TRBV11-2 and TRBJ1-1, with a tentative D call TRBD1 (5 bases). The CDR3 loop spans 14 amino acids. Germline-derived CDR1 and CDR2 are SGHAT and FQNNGV. V lost 3 bases and J 1 base, leaving 9 bases between the germline ends. This chain's CDR3 is CASSLGQGNTEAFF. The CDR3 bases are TGTGCCAGCAGCTTGGGGCAAGGGAACACTGAAGCTTTCTTT.

A remark on this clone: A much larger clone differs from this one at a single base, so this may be a read error. Other nucleotide sequences from this sample produce the same CDR3. This chain joins TRBV5-6 and TRBJ2-7; 10 nucleotides line up with TRBD1. V shed 4 bases, J shed 5 bases, and the junction held 9 bases outside the gene matches. In germline, CDR1 is SGHDT, CDR2 YYEEEE. The CDR3 sequence is 15 residues long. The CDR3 loop reads CASSPPGQGTHEQYF. For the CDR3, the DNA is TGTGCCAGCAGCCCTCCGGGACAGGGGACCCACGAGCAGTACTTC.

The genes are TRBV28 and TRBJ1-5, with a weak D call TRBD1 (5 bases). Germline loops: CDR1 MDHEN, CDR2 SYDVKM. V was shortened by 3 bases and J by 6 bases, with 18 bases between the two germline ends. This CDR3 contains 16 residues. In DNA, the CDR3 is TGTGCCAGCAGTTTGAGGCAGGGCTTCCTGATTCAGCCCCAGCATTTT. Protein: CASSLRQGFLIQPQHF.

The rearrangement links TRBV19 to TRBJ2-7; a weak D match, TRBD1 (5 bases). The CDR3 spans 14 residues. CDR1 and CDR2 (germline): LNHDA, SQIVND (reference sequence). V dropped 6 bases and J dropped 6 bases, with 18 bases sitting between them. The CDR3 nucleotides are TGTGCCAGTAGCACATTGGACACGCGTCCCGAGCAGTACTTC. Protein: CASSTLDTRPEQYF. Full variable domain (missing parts from reference TRBV19 and TRBJ2-7): DGGITQSPKYLFRKEGQNVTLSCEQNLNHDAMYWYRQDPGQGLRLIYYSQIVNDFQKGDIAEGYSVSREKKESFPLTVTSAQKNPTAFYLCASSTLDTRPEQYFGPGTRLTVT.

The V call is TRBV19, the J call TRBJ2-2; tentative D call: TRBD1 (8 bases). Germline loops: CDR1 LNHDA, CDR2 SQIVND (reference sequence). The CDR3 contains 14 residues. V was clipped by 8 bases and J by 7 bases, with 17 bases between them. CDR3 nucleotides: TGTGCCAGTGTTAGGACAGGGAGGGACGGGGAGCTGTTTTTT. This sequence encodes CASVRTGRDGELFF.

This chain connects TRBV7-9 to TRBJ1-4; unclear D gene. The V end lost 2 bases, the J end lost 6 bases, and 13 bases lay between the germline ends. Germline assignment: CDR1 SEHNR and CDR2 FQNEAQ (reference sequence). This CDR3 has 15 residues. The CDR3 DNA is TGTGCCAGCAGCTTAAGTGGACGTTCGGATGAAAAACTGTTTTTT. Amino acid sequence: CASSLSGRSDEKLFF.

V usage is TRBV5-1 and J usage is TRBJ2-7; the D is unclear. This CDR3 spans 12 amino acids. Trimming cost V 4 bases and J 0 bases, with 5 bases left between them. CDR1 and CDR2 from the germline V gene are SGHRS and YFSETQ. CDR3 nucleotides: TGCGCCAGCAGCCCCGGCTCCTACGAGCAGTACTTC. This encodes CASSPGSYEQYF.

V and J are TRBV5-6 and TRBJ2-1, with a weak D call TRBD2 (6 bases). The V end was cut by 1 base, the J end by 5 bases, with 10 bases between. This CDR3 region has 14 residues. Germline V gives CDR1 SGHDT, CDR2 YYEEEE. The CDR3 here is CASSLIGGNNEQFF. In DNA, the CDR3 is TGTGCCAGCAGCTTGATCGGGGGAAACAATGAGCAGTTCTTC.

This sequence joins TRBV27 and TRBJ2-1; TRBD2 matches 11 bases. Trimming took 4 bases from V and 8 from J; bases not matched to a gene: 16. This CDR3 is 18 amino acids long. The germline V gene has CDR1 MNHEY and CDR2 SMNVEV (reference sequence). CDR3 coding DNA: TGTGCCAGCAGTTCCTACCTTTTAGCGGGAGGGCTGGTCGATGAGCAGTTCTTC. Translated, it gives CASSSYLLAGGLVDEQFF.

This clone was detected once. This chain joins TRBV7-9 and TRBJ2-5, with D maybe TRBD2 (6 bases). V gave up 2 bases and J gave up 2 bases, with 15 bases separating them. This CDR3 is built from 16 residues. Germline V gene data show CDR1 as SEHNR and CDR2 as FQNEAQ (reference sequence). CDR3 coding DNA: TGTGCCAGCAGCTTATTCGGGGGTGGGAGTCAAGAGACCCAGTACTTC. Translating gives CASSLFGGGSQETQYF.

The rearrangement joins TRBV7-9 to TRBJ1-4; perhaps TRBD1 as D (5 bases). Germline V gives CDR1 SEHNR, CDR2 FQNEAQ (reference sequence). Trimming left V 7 bases short and J 5 bases short, with 14 bases between. CDR3 length: 14 residues. CDR3 protein: CASKATGGNEKLFF. The CDR3 DNA is TGTGCCAGCAAGGCGACCGGGGGGAATGAAAAACTGTTTTTT.

J is TRBJ2-5 and V is TRBV30; D might be TRBD1 or TRBD2, each matching 6 bases. Trimming cost V 0 bases and J 5 bases, with 13 bases left between them. The germline gives CDR1 GTSNPN, CDR2 SVGIG (reference sequence). The CDR3 is 14 residues long. The CDR3 nucleotides are TGTGCCTGGAGTGTAGGAGGGGGGTCGGAGACCCAGTACTTC. Amino acid sequence: CAWSVGGGSETQYF. Filled out from reference TRBV30 and TRBJ2-5, the complete variable domain reads SQTIHQWPATLVQPVGSPLSLECTVEGTSNPNLYWYRQAAGRGLQLLFYSVGIGQISSEVPQNLSASRPQDRQFILSSKKLLLSDSGFYLCAWSVGGGSETQYFGPGTRLLVL.

The J gene is TRBJ1-5, the V gene TRBV15; TRBD1 matches at 7 bases. The V and J ends lost 1 base and 11 bases, in that order; junction bases with no gene match: 11. Per germline, CDR1 LNHNV and CDR2 YYDKDF (reference sequence). The CDR3 covers 15 residues. The CDR3 loop is CATSRGGTDAPAQHF. CDR3 DNA sequence: TGTGCCACCAGCAGAGGCGGGACAGACGCCCCGGCCCAGCATTTT.

The rearrangement uses TRBV19 and TRBJ2-7; 8 bases map to TRBD1. V was clipped by 6 bases and J by 3 bases; unmatched bases: 4. This CDR3 comprises 13 residues. Germline assignment: CDR1 LNHDA and CDR2 SQIVND (reference sequence). CDR3: CASSSGQGYEQYF. The CDR3 DNA reads TGTGCCAGTAGCAGCGGACAGGGCTACGAGCAGTACTTC.

The CDR3 DNA sequence: TGTGCCAGCAGGGCCTCTCAGACGGCGGGGGTTGAAGCTTTCTTT. Amino acids: CASRASQTAGVEAFF. This chain joins TRBV2 and TRBJ1-1; D might be TRBD1 (5 bases). The CDR3 spans 15 residues. Germline values: CDR1 SNHLY, CDR2 FYNNEI. V lost 6 bases, J lost 7 bases, and 21 bases lay in between. Together with reference TRBV2 and TRBJ1-1, the CDR3 gives the full variable domain: EPEVTQTPSHQVTQMGQEVILRCVPISNHLYFYWYRQILGQKVEFLVSFYNNEISEKSEIFDDQFSVERPDGSNFTLKIRSTKLEDSAMYFCASRASQTAGVEAFFGQGTRLTVV.

The chain carries TRBV18 and TRBJ1-1; a possible D gene is TRBD1 (5 bases). V was shortened by 2 bases and J by 8 bases, with 18 bases between the two germline ends. CDR1 is KGHSH, CDR2 LQKENI, per germline. CDR3 length equals 15 residues. The CDR3 nucleotides read TGTGCCAGCTCACCAGGTACAGTATCAGGGAGGGAAGCTTTCTTT. It translates to CASSPGTVSGREAFF.

The rearrangement links TRBV7-2 to TRBJ1-1, with 8 bases lining up with TRBD1. CDR1 is SGHTA, CDR2 FQGNSA, per germline. Trimming at V came to 5 bases and at J to 0 bases, leaving 2 bases not matched to a gene. The CDR3 length is 14 residues. CDR3 in amino acids: CASSPTGVNTEAFF. CDR3 nucleotides: TGTGCCAGCAGCCCGACAGGGGTGAACACTGAAGCTTTCTTT.

The rearrangement joins TRBV6-5 to TRBJ1-1, with no clear D. V gave up 5 bases and J gave up 5 bases, with 15 bases separating them. Germline V gene lookup returns CDR1 MNHEY and CDR2 SVGAGI. The CDR3 runs to 14 residues. The CDR3 bases are TGTGCCAGCAGTGACCTTGGTTCCGGGACTGAAGCTTTCTTT. As protein: CASSDLGSGTEAFF.

The genes are TRBV28 and TRBJ2-5; 7 nucleotides agree with TRBD1. The last part of the DNA fits TRBJ2-7 better; the J call may be wrong. CDR1 is MDHEN and CDR2 is SYDVKM in the germline V gene. The CDR3 has 13 amino acids. The CDR3 protein is CASSLFTGVEQYF. The CDR3 DNA reads as TGTGCCAGCAGTTTATTTACAGGGGTCGAGCAGTACTTC.

The chain has TRBV28 and TRBJ2-5; TRBD1 matches at 9 bases. J was trimmed by 5 bases and V by 5 bases; bases with no gene match: 12. Germline lookup yields CDR1 MDHEN and CDR2 SYDVKM. This CDR3 is 16 amino acids long. For the CDR3, the DNA is TGTGCCAGCAGTGGGGGACAGGGCTCTATTGTTGAGACCCAGTACTTC. It encodes CASSGGQGSIVETQYF.

In its sample, this clone was seen a few times. This chain uses TRBV7-9 with TRBJ1-2; 7 bases align to TRBD1. This CDR3 comprises 16 residues. V lost 2 bases to trimming and J lost 2 bases; unmatched junction nucleotides: 8. Germline V gene sequence: CDR1 SEHNR, CDR2 FQNEAQ (reference sequence). Written as DNA, the CDR3 is TGTGCCAGCAGCTTATTATCGTTGGACAGGAACTATGGCTACACCTTC. Its protein is CASSLLSLDRNYGYTF.

The chain combines TRBV29-1 with TRBJ2-1, with TRBD2 identical over 9 bases. The germline CDR1 and CDR2 sequences are SQVTM and ANQGSEA. This CDR3 region has 13 residues. After removal of 1 base from V and 5 bases from J, the junction contained 0 bases not matched to a gene. In DNA form, the CDR3 reads TGCAGCGTTGAAGCTAGCGGGGACAATGAGCAGTTCTTC. Amino acid sequence: CSVEASGDNEQFF.

The rearrangement uses TRBV5-1 and TRBJ1-1; no clear D gene. CDR3 length equals 13 residues. V was trimmed by 3 bases and J by 6 bases, leaving 12 bases between them. Per germline, CDR1 SGHRS and CDR2 YFSETQ. DNA of the CDR3: TGCGCCAGCAGCTACGGCTCCAACCCTGAAGCTTTCTTT. It is translated as CASSYGSNPEAFF.